This TCR beta chain was sequenced for a study of blood T cells in healthy people across ages. This CDR3 spans 14 amino acids. CDR1 and CDR2 (germline): LNHNV, YYDKDF (reference sequence). V lost 4 bases and J lost 4; bases outside the gene matches: 4. Then a second PCR, running roughly 7 to 12 cycles, was carried out with a sample-barcoded 5' primer and a J-beta primer mix. Any given sample supplied a minimum of 3 million CDR3-containing paired-end reads. MiXCR was run by TCRdb on the 5' RACE reads, yielding one entry per CDR3 protein. The sample yields about 730,000 distinct CDR3 sequences, approximately 39% seen once.

This receptor was identified in a woman aged 55-69 years in good health. The rearrangement uses TRBV15 and TRBJ2-3; 8 bases map to TRBD2. The sample was blood. The CDR3 region is CATSISGTADTQYF. DNA of the CDR3: TGTGCCACCAGCATTAGCGGGACGGCAGATACGCAGTATTTT. The variable domain in full, completed from reference TRBV15 and TRBJ2-3, reads DAMVIQNPRYQVTQFGKPVTLSCSQTLNHNVMYWYQQKSSQAPKLLFHYYDKDFNNEADTPDNFQSRRPNTSFCFLDIRSPGLGDTAMYLCATSISGTADTQYFGPGTRLTVL.